This TCR beta chain emerged from a study of blood T cell repertoires in COVID-19. Study as a whole: Donors in the United States, Italy and Spain gave samples during acute or convalescent COVID-19. PBMCs, B-cell-depleted T cells, or T cells were the source of the cDNA or gDNA that made up the material.

Trimming stripped 2 bases from V and 4 bases from J, with 8 bases between. CDR3 length: 13 residues. Germline V gene sequence: CDR1 SGHTA, CDR2 FQGNSA. Original handling: Reference gene primer amplification yielded estimated nucleated cell counts. Produced via immunoSEQ multiplex PCR; TCRdb's table is partial and in-frame only. That table is the source of V, J and clone size, and D and trimming were worked out from the DNA. The data show more than 50,000 clones, roughly four fifths seen once. The sample comprised peripheral blood. This rearrangement joins TRBV7-2 to TRBJ1-1, with D hard to call. This clonotype was obtained from a woman older than 75 with acute or convalescent COVID-19. CDR3 residues: CASSLTEGTEAFF. The CDR3 nucleotides read TGTGCCAGCAGCTTAACCGAGGGCACTGAAGCTTTCTTT.